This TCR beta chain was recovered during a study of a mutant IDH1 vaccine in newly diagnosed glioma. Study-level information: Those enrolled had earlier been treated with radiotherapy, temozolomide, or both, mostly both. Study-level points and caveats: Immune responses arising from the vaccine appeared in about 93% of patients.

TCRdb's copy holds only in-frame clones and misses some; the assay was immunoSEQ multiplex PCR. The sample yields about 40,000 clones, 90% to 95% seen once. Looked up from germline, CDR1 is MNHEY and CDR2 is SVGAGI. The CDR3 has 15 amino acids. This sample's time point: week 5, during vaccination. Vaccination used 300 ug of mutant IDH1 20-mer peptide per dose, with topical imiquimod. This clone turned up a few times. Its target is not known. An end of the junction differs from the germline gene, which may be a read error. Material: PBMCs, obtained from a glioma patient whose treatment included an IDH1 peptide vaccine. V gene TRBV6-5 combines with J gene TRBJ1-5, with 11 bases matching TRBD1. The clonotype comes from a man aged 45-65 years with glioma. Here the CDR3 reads CASRPWTGGKQPQHF. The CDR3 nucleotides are TGTGCCAGCAGGCCTTGGACAGGGGGCAAGCAGCCCCAGCATTTT.